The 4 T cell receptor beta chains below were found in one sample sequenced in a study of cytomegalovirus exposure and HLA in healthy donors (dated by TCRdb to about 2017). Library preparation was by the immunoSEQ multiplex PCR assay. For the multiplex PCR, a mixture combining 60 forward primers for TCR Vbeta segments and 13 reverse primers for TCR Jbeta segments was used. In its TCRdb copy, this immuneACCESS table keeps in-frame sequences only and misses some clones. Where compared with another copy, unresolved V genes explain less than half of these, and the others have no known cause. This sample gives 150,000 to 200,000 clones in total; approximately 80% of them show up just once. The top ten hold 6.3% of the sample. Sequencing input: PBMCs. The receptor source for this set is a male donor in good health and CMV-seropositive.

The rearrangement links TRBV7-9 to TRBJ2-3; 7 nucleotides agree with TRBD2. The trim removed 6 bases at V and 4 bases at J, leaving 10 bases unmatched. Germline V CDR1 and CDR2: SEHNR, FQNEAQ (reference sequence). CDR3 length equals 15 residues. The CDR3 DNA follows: TGTGCCAGCAGGCCCCGCGTCGCGGGAGCAGATACGCAGTATTTT. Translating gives CASRPRVAGADTQYF.

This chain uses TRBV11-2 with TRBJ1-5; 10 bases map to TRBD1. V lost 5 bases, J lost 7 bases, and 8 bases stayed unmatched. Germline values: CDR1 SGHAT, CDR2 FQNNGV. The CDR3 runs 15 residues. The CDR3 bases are TGTGCCAGCAGCGGGGGGACAGGGGACGGACAGCCCCAGCATTTT. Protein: CASSGGTGDGQPQHF.

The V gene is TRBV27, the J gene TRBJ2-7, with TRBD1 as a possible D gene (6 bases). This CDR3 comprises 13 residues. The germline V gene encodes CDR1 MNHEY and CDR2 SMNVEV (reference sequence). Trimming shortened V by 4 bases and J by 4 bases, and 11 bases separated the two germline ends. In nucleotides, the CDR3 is TGTGCCAGCAGTTCAAGAGGGGGATACGAGCAGTACTTC. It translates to CASSSRGGYEQYF.

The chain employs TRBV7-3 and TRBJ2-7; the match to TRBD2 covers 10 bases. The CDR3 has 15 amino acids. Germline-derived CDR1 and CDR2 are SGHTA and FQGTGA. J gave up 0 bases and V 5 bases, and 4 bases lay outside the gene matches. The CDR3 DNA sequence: TGTGCCAGCAGCGAAAGCGGGAGGGCCTCCTACGAGCAGTACTTC. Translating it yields CASSESGRASYEQYF.